Shown below are 15 T cell receptor beta chains from a single sample sequenced in a study of vaccination and CD4 T cells after COVID-19. These TCRs are of unknown antigen specificity. With the Oncomine TCR Beta short-read assay, DNA from cultured CD4+ T cells was sequenced. TCRdb reprocessed the PCR reads via MiXCR and lists one record per CDR3 protein. The sample holds almost 20,000 distinct CDR3 sequences; approximately 52% are singletons and the top ten take roughly 8.8%. This sample's treatment: roughly 11-day PBMC culture with coronavirus spike peptide pools or control peptides (ViraFEST assay). The sample was CD4+ T cells from blood, cultured in vitro. These receptors were obtained from a human donor who had recovered from COVID-19.

This clonotype has just a few counts. V gene TRBV7-6 combines with J gene TRBJ2-2; TRBD2 is a possible D gene (5 bases). The CDR3 is made up of 15 amino acids. Trimming pared 5 bases from V and 3 bases from J, leaving 13 bases between. CDR1 and CDR2 (germline): SGHVS, FNYEAQ. The CDR3 DNA sequence: TGTGCCAGCAGCCTGACTAAATCTTACACCGGGGAGCTGTTTTTT. This encodes CASSLTKSYTGELFF. Based on the CDR3 plus reference TRBV7-6 and TRBJ2-2, the full variable domain is GAGVSQSPRYKVTKRGQDVALRCDPISGHVSLYWYRQALGQGPEFLTYFNYEAQQDKSGLPNDRFSAERPEGSISTLTIQRTEQRDSAMYRCASSLTKSYTGELFFGEGSRLTVL.

This clonotype was seen more than once but under ten times. CDR3 region: CASTFLGPISYEQYF. The CDR3 nucleotides are TGTGCCAGCACCTTCCTCGGGCCGATCTCCTACGAGCAGTACTTC. The chain uses TRBV7-2 and TRBJ2-7; no clear D. This CDR3 is built from 15 residues. The ends were cut back, 7 bases at V and 0 bases at J, with 16 bases in the middle. The V gene's germline CDR1 is SGHTA and CDR2 FQGNSA.

V and J are TRBV11-2 and TRBJ1-2; D remains ambiguous. From germline, CDR1 is SGHAT and CDR2 FQNNGV. This CDR3 contains 13 residues. V lost 0 bases to trimming and J lost 5 bases, with 7 bases between them. The CDR3 is CASSLDQRYGYTF. DNA of the CDR3: TGTGCCAGCAGCTTAGATCAACGGTATGGCTACACCTTC.

This clonotype was detected a few times. This rearrangement joins TRBV7-2 to TRBJ2-1; D perhaps matches TRBD2 (6 bases). V lost 5 bases to trimming and J lost 6 bases, with 20 bases between them. CDR1 and CDR2 from the germline V gene are SGHTA and FQGNSA. The CDR3 is 16 amino acids. The CDR3 here is CASSKRGSGVANEQFF. CDR3 bases: TGTGCCAGCAGCAAGCGAGGGTCGGGGGTGGCCAATGAGCAGTTCTTC.

The V and J genes are TRBV28 and TRBJ1-5; unclear D gene. From germline, CDR1 is MDHEN and CDR2 SYDVKM. The V end was cut by 2 bases, the J end by 0 bases, with 8 bases between. This CDR3 is 15 amino acids long. The CDR3 protein is CASSLPGISNQPQHF. The CDR3 DNA reads as TGTGCCAGCAGTTTACCGGGAATTAGCAATCAGCCCCAGCATTTT.

Judged by abundance, this clonotype is large. V usage is TRBV30 and J usage is TRBJ1-5, with D maybe TRBD1 (6 bases). This CDR3 is 15 amino acids long. V was shortened by 2 bases and J by 1 base, with 12 bases between the two germline ends. Germline loops: CDR1 GTSNPN, CDR2 SVGIG (reference sequence). CDR3 sequence reads: CAWSITGKSNQPQHF. CDR3 nucleotide sequence: TGTGCCTGGAGTATTACAGGGAAGAGCAATCAGCCCCAGCATTTT. Looking up the rest from reference TRBV30 and TRBJ1-5 gives the full variable domain: SQTIHQWPATLVQPVGSPLSLECTVEGTSNPNLYWYRQAAGRGLQLLFYSVGIGQISSEVPQNLSASRPQDRQFILSSKKLLLSDSGFYLCAWSITGKSNQPQHFGDGTRLSIL.

The V call is TRBV12-3 or TRBV12-4, the J call TRBJ1-5; no reliable D call. This CDR3 is built from 11 residues. V was pared by 6 bases and J by 11 bases, with 11 bases between. CDR3 region: CASSPGWAQHF. For the CDR3, the DNA is TGTGCCAGCAGCCCCGGGTGGGCCCAGCATTTT.

The count of this clonotype is one. The chain joins TRBV28 to TRBJ2-2; D is unclear. CDR3 length: 10 amino acids. V was clipped by 6 bases and J by 7 bases, with 3 bases between them. Germline V gives CDR1 MDHEN, CDR2 SYDVKM. The CDR3 sequence is CASSGGELFF. The DNA of the CDR3 is TGTGCCAGCAGCGGCGGGGAGCTGTTTTTT. Variable domain in full (rest from reference TRBV28 and TRBJ2-2): DVKVTQSSRYLVKRTGEKVFLECVQDMDHENMFWYRQDPGLGLRLIYFSYDVKMKEKGDIPEGYSVSREKKERFSLILESASTNQTSMYLCASSGGELFFGEGSRLTVL.

The chain carries TRBV20-1 and TRBJ2-1; either TRBD1 or TRBD2 may fit D (5 bases each). V was cut by 5 bases and J by 5 bases, with 16 bases left in between. The CDR3 runs to 14 residues. CDR1 DFQATT and CDR2 SNEGSKA come from the germline V gene (reference sequence). CDR3 sequence reads: CSAPLWGKNNEQFF. CDR3 nucleotides: TGCAGTGCTCCCTTATGGGGGAAGAACAATGAGCAGTTCTTC.

The chain links TRBV6-2 or TRBV6-3 to TRBJ2-3; TRBD2 aligns across 11 bases. Trimming removed 0 bases from V and 1 base from J; junction bases left unmatched: 9. CDR1 MNHEY and CDR2 SVGEGT come from the germline V gene. The CDR3 length is 19 residues. The CDR3 nucleotides are TGTGCCAGCAGTTACTCGATATTTCTAGCGGGAGGAGGCACAGATACGCAGTATTTT. Translating it yields CASSYSIFLAGGGTDTQYF.

This clonotype was seen once. DNA of the CDR3: TGTGCCAGCAGCTTTGACAGCGGGGGCAATGGCTACACCTTC. Translated: CASSFDSGGNGYTF. The gene calls are TRBV5-6 and TRBJ1-2, with D perhaps TRBD1 (6 bases). The germline V gene has CDR1 SGHDT and CDR2 YYEEEE. The CDR3 covers 14 residues. V lost 2 bases and J lost 6, with 14 bases in between.

This chain joins TRBV10-3 and TRBJ2-7, with 11 bases identical to TRBD1. The germline gives CDR1 ENHRY, CDR2 SYGVKD. V lost 6 bases and J lost 1; bases outside the gene matches: 5. There are 15 residues in the CDR3. The CDR3 is CAIRGQGDDSYEQYF. The CDR3 DNA is TGTGCCATCAGGGGACAGGGGGATGATTCCTACGAGCAGTACTTC.

The CDR3 sequence: CASSNLYAENQPQHF. Here the CDR3 DNA reads TGTGCCAGCAGTAACCTATATGCGGAAAATCAGCCCCAGCATTTT. The V gene is TRBV6-7, the J gene TRBJ1-5; D is unresolved. TRBV6-7 is treated as an ORF (open reading frame) with a function not yet certain. Trimming left V 5 bases short and J 4 bases short, with 15 bases between. The CDR3 loop spans 15 amino acids.

The chain combines TRBV7-9 with TRBJ2-7; the D gene is possibly TRBD1 (6 bases). The CDR3 extends over 15 amino acids. The ends were cut back, 5 bases at V and 1 base at J, with 15 bases in the middle. Per germline, CDR1 SEHNR and CDR2 FQNEAQ (reference sequence). The CDR3 DNA is TGTGCCAGCAGCCCAGACAGGCCGCTTTCCTACGAGCAGTACTTC. Translation: CASSPDRPLSYEQYF.

This clonotype came up a few times. V usage is TRBV12-3 or TRBV12-4 and J usage is TRBJ1-1; no definite D call. Deletions cut 6 bases from V and 0 bases from J, with 8 bases between. This CDR3 comprises 13 residues. The CDR3 region is CASSLAMNTEAFF. The CDR3 nucleotides read TGTGCCAGCAGCCTAGCAATGAACACTGAAGCTTTCTTT.